This TCR beta chain was captured in a study of OX40 agonist ivuxolimab in advanced cancers. Study observations and caveats: In general, CD8+ T cells held more expanded clones than CD4+ did, on average.

CDR1 and CDR2 from the germline V gene are SGHRS and YFSETQ. CDR3 length equals 15 residues. The V gene end was trimmed by 2 bases and the J gene end by 8 bases; junction bases not matched to a gene: 6. This clone is a singleton in its sample. Its antigen remains unknown. Repertoires were generated with immunoSEQ multiplex PCR, while TCRdb's copy carries only in-frame clones and drops some. The table has approximately 64,000 clones, around 83% seen once. The receptor was derived from an adult with an advanced solid tumor such as melanoma, head and neck, liver or kidney cancer. This chain uses TRBV5-1 with TRBJ1-4; 10 nucleotides match TRBD1. The source was CD4+ or CD8+ T cells sorted from blood, collected in a trial of the OX40 agonist ivuxolimab. CDR3 region: CASSFSGTGEEKLFF. DNA of the CDR3: TGCGCCAGCAGCTTCAGTGGGACAGGGGAGGAAAAACTGTTTTTT.